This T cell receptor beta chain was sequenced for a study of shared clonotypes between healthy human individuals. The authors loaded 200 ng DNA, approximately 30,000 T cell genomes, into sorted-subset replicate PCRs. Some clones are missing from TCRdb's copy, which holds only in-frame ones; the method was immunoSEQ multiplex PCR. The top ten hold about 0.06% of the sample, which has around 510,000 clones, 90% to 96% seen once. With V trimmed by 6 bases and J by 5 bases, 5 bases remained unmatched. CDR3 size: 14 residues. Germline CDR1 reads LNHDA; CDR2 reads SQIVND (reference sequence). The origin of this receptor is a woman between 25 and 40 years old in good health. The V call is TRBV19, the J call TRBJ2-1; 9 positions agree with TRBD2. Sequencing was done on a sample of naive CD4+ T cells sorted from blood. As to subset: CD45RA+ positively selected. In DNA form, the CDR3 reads TGTGCCAGTAGACTAGCGGGTGTCCACAATGAGCAGTTCTTC. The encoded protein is CASRLAGVHNEQFF.